The rows below give T cell receptor beta chains drawn from one sample of a study of PD-L1 blockade in urothelial cancer. The protocol was immunoSEQ multiplex PCR, while the TCRdb copy is restricted to in-frame clones and leaves out a portion. The sample carries 43,000 or so clones, approximately 80% recorded once. This material consisted of PBMCs, taken around atezolizumab (anti-PD-L1) treatment. Source of these receptors: a man aged 55 to 70 with urothelial cancer. The CDR3 runs from the conserved cysteine through the conserved F or W. Each record gives: V gene, J gene, CDR3 protein.

>TRBV13|TRBJ2-7
CASSSLAGADYEQYF
>TRBV5-1|TRBJ2-3
CASSSDRGYTDTQYF
>TRBV5-1|TRBJ2-7
CASSLGEVGLAAIYEQYF
>TRBV7-9|TRBJ2-7
CASSLGGGYEQYF
>TRBV19|TRBJ1-1
CASSKAFTGTEAFF
>TRBV7-9|TRBJ2-3
CASSHPRTRYTDTQYF
>TRBV5-1|TRBJ2-1
CASSLETSSGRYEQFF
>TRBV19|TRBJ2-1
CASSQYPSYNEQFF
>TRBV4-2|TRBJ2-7
CASSQVAAGEQYF
>TRBV7-2|TRBJ2-2
CASSLSLVRGTGELFF
>TRBV5-1|TRBJ2-5
CASSLGTGLETQYF
>TRBV6-6|TRBJ1-6
CASSQQGRSSPLHF
>TRBV7-7|TRBJ2-1
CASSTGTSPSNEQFF
>TRBV19|TRBJ2-7
CASSMLDRDVNEQYF
>TRBV5-1|TRBJ2-7
CASSLGASQPYEQYF
>TRBV28|TRBJ2-7
CASRGGGVYEQYF
>TRBV18|TRBJ2-5
CASSPLLAGGRETQYF
>TRBV2|TRBJ1-5
CASSYRARGPQHF
>TRBV19|TRBJ2-1
CASSPRTGSSYNEQFF
>TRBV5-1|TRBJ2-1
CASRGFVSYNEQFF
>TRBV28|TRBJ2-4
CASSFPGQGGIAKNIQYF
>TRBV27|TRBJ1-6
CASSLAGVLNSPLHF
>TRBV5-1|TRBJ2-6
CASSPQTGRSGANVLTF
>TRBV4-2|TRBJ2-3
CASSQDRGLRTDTQYF
>TRBV19|TRBJ2-2
CASSFGSRNTGELFF
>TRBV6-5|TRBJ1-2
CAVWGVPGYTF
>TRBV19|TRBJ2-5
CASSPGGALRETQYF
>TRBV10-3|TRBJ2-1
CAISGGTPHEQFF
>TRBV7-2|TRBJ2-5
CASSLMSETQYF
>TRBV7-2|TRBJ2-1
CASSFGRGNEQFF
>TRBV29-1|TRBJ2-1
CSGRTSGGNNEQFF
>TRBV5-1|TRBJ1-2
CASSWSDSNYGYTF
>TRBV19|TRBJ2-2
CASSIGLAGVNTGELFF
>TRBV29-1|TRBJ2-6
CSARGHFSGANVLTF
>TRBV14|TRBJ2-5
CASSVRQGAGDQETQYF
>TRBV5-1|TRBJ2-3
CASSPTKNTDTQYF
>TRBV18|TRBJ2-2
CASSPLTGGYSGELFF
>TRBV7-2|TRBJ2-1
CASTPSLAGHNEQFF
>TRBV30|TRBJ2-3
CAWIPSGTTDTQYF
>TRBV11-2|TRBJ2-5
CASSLPGVETQYF
>TRBV7-2|TRBJ2-2
CASSPRRVENTGELFF
>TRBV2|TRBJ2-5
CASSMQGAGTQETQYF
>TRBV19|TRBJ1-2
CASSPTRQGTYGYTF
>TRBV7-2|TRBJ1-2
CASSPGQNYGYTF
>TRBV28|TRBJ2-3
CASSFLAGTDTQYF
>TRBV28|TRBJ1-4
CASSNPLGREKLFF
>TRBV19|TRBJ2-1
CASLSGGGSNEQFF
>TRBV5-4|TRBJ2-2
CASSLGQGATSGELFF
>TRBV18|TRBJ2-5
CASSPLGGETQYF